The rows below give T cell receptor beta chains drawn from one sample of a study of blood T cell repertoires in COVID-19. Libraries were prepared by immunoSEQ multiplex PCR; TCRdb keeps only in-frame clonotypes and omits some of them. The sample has 270,000 or so clones; 84% are singletons. What was sequenced was peripheral blood. These receptors all stem from a human donor in a cohort sampled during active COVID-19. The CDR3 runs from the conserved cysteine through the conserved F or W. A D gene is named only where the DNA matches it firmly. Clone size appears in some rows only: once, few, many, or a class for an expanded clone.

v_call,d_call,j_call,clone_size,cdr3_aa,cdr3_nt
TRBV3-1/TRBV3-2,TRBD1,TRBJ2-1,-,CASSQDRTGQYNEQFF,TGTGCCAGCAGCCAAGATAGGACAGGGCAGTACAATGAGCAGTTCTTC
TRBV4-1,TRBD2,TRBJ2-5,-,CASSQVQRGGQETQYF,TGCGCCAGCAGCCAAGTTCAGCGGGGGGGCCAAGAGACCCAGTACTTC
TRBV27,-,TRBJ1-1,-,CASSWGSGANTEAFF,TGTGCCAGCAGTTGGGGGAGCGGGGCAAACACTGAAGCTTTCTTT
TRBV12-2,-,TRBJ1-4,-,CASRLGEQGANEKLFF,TGTGCAAGTCGCTTAGGGGAGCAGGGGGCAAATGAAAAACTGTTTTTT
TRBV6-6,TRBD1,TRBJ2-2,few,CASSSGQGNTGELFF,TGTGCCAGCAGCTCAGGACAGGGGAACACCGGGGAGCTGTTTTTT
TRBV2,-,TRBJ1-1,-,CASSENGWRGEAFF,TGTGCCAGCAGCGAAAATGGGTGGCGAGGGGAAGCTTTCTTT
TRBV13,-,TRBJ2-3,-,CASSLGEEGSDTQYF,TGTGCCAGCAGCTTGGGTGAGGAAGGCTCAGATACGCAGTATTTT
TRBV28,TRBD1,TRBJ2-5,-,CASSLPGQGFRETQYF,TGTGCCAGCAGCCTACCGGGACAGGGTTTTCGGGAGACCCAGTACTTC
TRBV5-1,-,TRBJ2-1,-,CASSSGRAGRDEQFF,TGCGCCAGCAGCTCCGGCAGGGCGGGACGCGATGAGCAGTTCTTC
TRBV28,-,TRBJ2-5,-,CASSLRFGSGTKEETQYF,TGTGCCAGCAGTTTACGATTTGGCAGTGGCACCAAGGAGGAGACCCAGTACTTC
TRBV11-2,-,TRBJ1-5,once,CASSPGYGQPQHF,TGTGCCAGCAGCCCAGGATATGGACAGCCCCAGCATTTT
TRBV28,TRBD1,TRBJ1-1,-,CASSGDRGREAFF,TGTGCCAGCAGTGGTGACAGGGGGCGAGAAGCTTTCTTT
TRBV19,TRBD2,TRBJ2-1,-,CASSIGSGSYNEQFF,TGTGCCAGTAGTATAGGGAGCGGGAGCTACAATGAGCAGTTCTTC
TRBV2,-,TRBJ2-1,-,CASKRDTAYNEQFF,TGTGCCAGCAAAAGGGACACGGCGTACAATGAGCAGTTCTTC
TRBV13,TRBD2,TRBJ2-4,-,CASSLGSSGKNIQYF,TGTGCCAGCAGCTTAGGGTCTAGCGGCAAAAACATTCAGTACTTC